Presented here are 11 T cell receptor beta chains from one specimen sequenced in a study of shared clonotypes between healthy human individuals. Repertoires were generated with immunoSEQ multiplex PCR, while TCRdb's copy carries only in-frame clones and drops some. The repertoire holds 650,000 to 800,000 clones, roughly 72% seen once, with under 2% in the top ten. The sample consisted of memory CD4+ T cells sorted from blood. The subset is: CD45RA-negative fraction. The origin of the receptors is a woman aged 25-40 years in good health.

The rearrangement joins TRBV19 to TRBJ2-7, with a tentative D call TRBD1 (7 bases). The V gene's germline CDR1 is LNHDA and CDR2 SQIVND (reference sequence). V dropped 4 bases and J dropped 0 bases, with 13 bases sitting between them. CDR3 size: 15 residues. CDR3 coding DNA: TGTGCCAGTAGTAATCAGGGGGGAGGCTCCTACGAGCAGTACTTC. Protein: CASSNQGGGSYEQYF.

This sequence joins TRBV2 and TRBJ2-1; 9 bases are a match to TRBD1. The CDR3 covers 16 residues. In germline, CDR1 is SNHLY, CDR2 FYNNEI. The trim removed 4 bases at V and 0 bases at J, leaving 4 bases unmatched. The CDR3 loop reads CASSGDRVTSYNEQFF. DNA of the CDR3: TGTGCCAGCAGTGGGGACAGGGTGACCTCCTACAATGAGCAGTTCTTC.

This rearrangement joins TRBV28 to TRBJ1-4; D might be TRBD1 (6 bases). Trimming pared 7 bases from V and 5 bases from J, leaving 14 bases between. CDR1 is MDHEN and CDR2 is SYDVKM in the germline V gene. The CDR3 covers 14 residues. The CDR3 spells CASMEDRRNEKLFF. As DNA, the CDR3 is TGTGCCAGCATGGAGGACAGACGAAATGAAAAACTGTTTTTT.

The rearrangement links TRBV13 to TRBJ2-1; D gene ambiguous. V was cut by 4 bases and J by 0 bases, with 10 bases left in between. CDR3 size: 15 residues. From germline, CDR1 is PRHDT and CDR2 FYEKMQ (reference sequence). Here the CDR3 reads CASSYPTDSYNEQFF. The CDR3 bases are TGTGCCAGCAGCTACCCAACAGACTCCTACAATGAGCAGTTCTTC. Filled out from reference TRBV13 and TRBJ2-1, the complete variable domain reads AAGVIQSPRHLIKEKRETATLKCYPIPRHDTVYWYQQGPGQDPQFLISFYEKMQSDKGSIPDRFSAQQFSDYHSELNMSSLELGDSALYFCASSYPTDSYNEQFFGPGTRLTVL.

The chain is built from TRBV7-9 and TRBJ1-4; no reliable D call. Trimming shortened V by 8 bases and J by 3 bases, and 10 bases separated the two germline ends. CDR3 length: 13 residues. Per germline, CDR1 SEHNR and CDR2 FQNEAQ (reference sequence). In nucleotides, the CDR3 is TGTGCCAGCTTGCGGGCGGCTAATGAAAAACTGTTTTTT. Translated: CASLRAANEKLFF.

This clone was counted only a few times. The CDR3 loop is CASSLGQGVLYEQYF. CDR3 nucleotide sequence: TGCGCCAGCAGCTTGGGGCAGGGGGTTCTTTACGAGCAGTACTTC. The chain uses TRBV5-1 and TRBJ2-7; 7 bases fit TRBD1. V lost 0 bases and J lost 4; bases outside the gene matches: 7. CDR3 length: 15 residues. Germline loops: CDR1 SGHRS, CDR2 YFSETQ.

V gene TRBV6-6 combines with J gene TRBJ1-2; 7 bases line up with TRBD1. Germline CDR1 MNHNY, CDR2 SVGAGI (reference sequence). V was pared by 5 bases and J by 4 bases, with 7 bases of the junction left unmatched. This CDR3 has 14 amino acids. The DNA of the CDR3 is TGTGCCAGCAGTACGTCAGGACAGGTCTATGGCTACACCTTC. Translated: CASSTSGQVYGYTF.

The chain is built from TRBV5-1 and TRBJ2-7; 10 nucleotides align to TRBD2. J was trimmed by 3 bases and V by 3 bases; bases with no gene match: 12. Germline V gives CDR1 SGHRS, CDR2 YFSETQ. This CDR3 region has 17 residues. Written as DNA, the CDR3 is TGCGCCAGCAGCTACCTGACTAGCGGGTCGGCCAACTACGAGCAGTACTTC. Translated, it gives CASSYLTSGSANYEQYF.

The chain carries TRBV27 and TRBJ2-2; the D gene is possibly TRBD1 (6 bases). Germline V gene lookup returns CDR1 MNHEY and CDR2 SMNVEV (reference sequence). The V end was cut by 8 bases, the J end by 5 bases, with 15 bases between. There are 14 residues in the CDR3. In DNA form, the CDR3 reads TGTGCCAGCTCAACACAGGGAGTAACCGGGGAGCTGTTTTTT. It specifies CASSTQGVTGELFF.

The V and J genes are TRBV25-1 and TRBJ2-1; TRBD1 agrees at 9 bases. CDR1 MGHDK and CDR2 SYGVNS come from the germline V gene. The V and J ends lost 2 bases and 6 bases, in that order; junction bases with no gene match: 8. This CDR3 has 16 residues. The CDR3 loop reads CASSEANGTGPNEQFF. CDR3 sequence (DNA): TGTGCCAGCAGTGAAGCGAATGGGACAGGGCCCAATGAGCAGTTCTTC.

V and J are TRBV19 and TRBJ1-1; D is perhaps TRBD1 (5 bases). The V end was cut by 10 bases, the J end by 0 bases, with 24 bases between. The CDR3 spans 17 residues. CDR1 is LNHDA and CDR2 is SQIVND in the germline V gene (reference sequence). The CDR3 loop reads CATQGGAGRPMNTEAFF. The CDR3 DNA sequence: TGTGCCACCCAGGGCGGGGCAGGGAGGCCCATGAACACTGAAGCTTTCTTT.